The next 3 T cell receptor beta chains were all read from a single sample in a study of blood T cell repertoires in COVID-19. The table came from immunoSEQ multiplex PCR; TCRdb's copy has only in-frame clones and leaves some out. Here the sample spans some 64,000 clones, about 80% being singletons. The sequenced sample consisted of peripheral blood. All receptors come from a man in his sixties with COVID-19, enrolled during active disease.

The rearrangement joins TRBV11-3 to TRBJ2-3, with TRBD2 as a possible D gene (6 bases). With 1 base removed from V and 6 bases from J, the gap between germline ends came to 11 bases. The V gene's germline CDR1 is SGHNT and CDR2 YENEEA. The CDR3 runs to 14 residues. CDR3 region: CASSLAGERDTQYF. The CDR3 DNA sequence: TGTGCCAGCAGCTTAGCGGGAGAGCGGGATACGCAGTATTTT.

The chain carries TRBV6-6 and TRBJ2-2; 10 bases are a match to TRBD1. Germline V gene lookup returns CDR1 MNHNY and CDR2 SVGAGI (reference sequence). The V gene end was trimmed by 5 bases and the J gene end by 4 bases; junction bases not matched to a gene: 4. This CDR3 region has 15 residues. The CDR3 sequence: CASSPGQGITGELFF. The CDR3 DNA reads as TGTGCCAGCAGTCCGGGACAGGGGATCACCGGGGAGCTGTTTTTT.

This chain uses TRBV7-2 with TRBJ2-5; maybe TRBD1 (5 bases). CDR1 is SGHTA and CDR2 is FQGNSA in the germline V gene. The CDR3 has 12 amino acids. Trimming cost V 5 bases and J 5 bases, with 9 bases left between them. CDR3 sequence reads: CASSGASETQYF. CDR3 bases: TGTGCCAGCAGCGGGGCCTCGGAGACCCAGTACTTC. The whole variable domain, remainder taken from reference TRBV7-2 and TRBJ2-5, is GAGVSQSPSNKVTEKGKDVELRCDPISGHTALYWYRQSLGQGLEFLIYFQGNSAPDKSGLPSDRFSAERTGGSVSTLTIQRTQQEDSAVYLCASSGASETQYFGPGTRLLVL.